This T cell receptor (beta chain) stems from a study of T cell changes during pregnancy in multiple sclerosis. Looked up from germline, CDR1 is SGHRS and CDR2 is YFSETQ. V was clipped by 3 bases and J by 6 bases, with 19 bases between them. This CDR3 contains 15 residues. The repertoire was sequenced with immunoSEQ multiplex PCR; TCRdb's copy has only in-frame clones and lacks some. The table lists 30,000 to 50,000 clones, about 90% of them singletons, with around 0.8% in the top ten. The V and J genes are TRBV5-1 and TRBJ2-7; maybe TRBD2 (7 bases). This TCR came from a female donor with multiple sclerosis, enrolled in a pregnancy study. The material sequenced was CD4+ T cells from peripheral blood mononuclear cells, taken in the third trimester of pregnancy. DNA of the CDR3: TGCGCCAGCAGCTCGGGGGAGGGTTCAGGGGCCGAGCAGTACTTC. This codes for CASSSGEGSGAEQYF.